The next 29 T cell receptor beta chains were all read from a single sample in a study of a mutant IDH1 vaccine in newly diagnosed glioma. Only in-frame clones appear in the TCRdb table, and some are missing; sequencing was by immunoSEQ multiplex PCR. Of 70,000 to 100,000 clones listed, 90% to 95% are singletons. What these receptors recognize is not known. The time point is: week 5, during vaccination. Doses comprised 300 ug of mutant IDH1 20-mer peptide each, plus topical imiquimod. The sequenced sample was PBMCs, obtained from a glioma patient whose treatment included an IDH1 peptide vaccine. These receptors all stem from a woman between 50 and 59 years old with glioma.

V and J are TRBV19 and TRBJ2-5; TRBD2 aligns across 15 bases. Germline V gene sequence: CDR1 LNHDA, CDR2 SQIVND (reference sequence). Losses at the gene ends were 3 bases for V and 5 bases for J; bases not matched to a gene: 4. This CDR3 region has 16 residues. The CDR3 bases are TGTGCCAGTAGTATGGGACTAGCGGGAGGACGGGAGACCCAGTACTTC. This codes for CASSMGLAGGRETQYF.

The chain's CDR3 is CASSWAGTPSYEQYF. In DNA, the CDR3 is TGTGCCAGCAGCTGGGCCGGGACTCCTTCCTACGAGCAGTACTTC. The chain employs TRBV5-8 and TRBJ2-7; D perhaps matches TRBD2 (6 bases). V lost 3 bases to trimming and J lost 1 base, with 14 bases between them. The length of the CDR3 is 15 residues. Germline V CDR1 and CDR2: SGHTS, YDEGEE.

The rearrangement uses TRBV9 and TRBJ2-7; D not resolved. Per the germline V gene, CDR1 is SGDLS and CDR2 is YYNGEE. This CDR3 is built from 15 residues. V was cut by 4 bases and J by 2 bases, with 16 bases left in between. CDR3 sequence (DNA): TGTGCCAGCAGCCCCCAAACCGGGCAGGCCTACGAGCAGTACTTC. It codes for CASSPQTGQAYEQYF.

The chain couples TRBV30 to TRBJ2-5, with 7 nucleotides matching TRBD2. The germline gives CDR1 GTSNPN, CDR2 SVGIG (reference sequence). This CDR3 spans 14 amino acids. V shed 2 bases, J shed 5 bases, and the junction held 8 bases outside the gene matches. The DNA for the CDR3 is TGTGCCTGGAGTCCATCAGCGGGATGGGAGACCCAGTACTTC. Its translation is CAWSPSAGWETQYF.

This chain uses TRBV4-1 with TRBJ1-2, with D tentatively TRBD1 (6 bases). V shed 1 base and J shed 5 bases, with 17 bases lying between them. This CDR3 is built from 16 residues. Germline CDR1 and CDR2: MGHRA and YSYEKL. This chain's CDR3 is CASSQGAGGASYGYTF. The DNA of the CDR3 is TGCGCCAGCAGCCAAGGGGCGGGGGGCGCCTCGTATGGCTACACCTTC.

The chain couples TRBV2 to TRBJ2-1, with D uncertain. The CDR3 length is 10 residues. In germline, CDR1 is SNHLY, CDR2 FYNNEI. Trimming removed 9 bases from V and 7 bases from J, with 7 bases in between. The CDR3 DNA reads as TGTGCCAGGCGACCGAATGAGCAGTTCTTC. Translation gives CARRPNEQFF.

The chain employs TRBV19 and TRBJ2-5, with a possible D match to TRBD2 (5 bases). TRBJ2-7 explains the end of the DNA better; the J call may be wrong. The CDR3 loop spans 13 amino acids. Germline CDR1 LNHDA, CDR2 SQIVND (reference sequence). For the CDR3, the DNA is TGTGCCAGTAGAGAGCGGATAGACTACGAGCAGTACTTC. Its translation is CASRERIDYEQYF.

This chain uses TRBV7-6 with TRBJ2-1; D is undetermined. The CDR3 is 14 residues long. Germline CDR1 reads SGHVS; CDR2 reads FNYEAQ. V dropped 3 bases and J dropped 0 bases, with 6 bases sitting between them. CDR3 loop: CASSLGFSYNEQFF. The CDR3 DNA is TGTGCCAGCAGCTTGGGGTTCTCCTACAATGAGCAGTTCTTC.

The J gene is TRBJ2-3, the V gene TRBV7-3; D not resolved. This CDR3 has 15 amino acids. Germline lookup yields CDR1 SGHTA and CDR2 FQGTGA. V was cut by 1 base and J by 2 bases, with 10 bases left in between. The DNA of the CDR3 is TGTGCCAGCAGCTTAAAAGGGCAGTTCACAGATACGCAGTATTTT. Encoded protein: CASSLKGQFTDTQYF.

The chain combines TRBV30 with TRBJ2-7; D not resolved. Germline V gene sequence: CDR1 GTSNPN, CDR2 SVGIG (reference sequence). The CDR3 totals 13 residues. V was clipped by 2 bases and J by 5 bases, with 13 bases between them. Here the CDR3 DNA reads TGTGCCTGGAGTTTGAAGTCACCCCACGAGCAGTACTTC. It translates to CAWSLKSPHEQYF.

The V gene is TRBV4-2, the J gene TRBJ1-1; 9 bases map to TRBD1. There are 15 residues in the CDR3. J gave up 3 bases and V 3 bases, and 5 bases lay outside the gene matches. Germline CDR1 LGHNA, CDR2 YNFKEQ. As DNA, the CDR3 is TGTGCCAGCAGCCACTTTGACAGGGGGTACACTGAAGCTTTCTTT. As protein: CASSHFDRGYTEAFF.

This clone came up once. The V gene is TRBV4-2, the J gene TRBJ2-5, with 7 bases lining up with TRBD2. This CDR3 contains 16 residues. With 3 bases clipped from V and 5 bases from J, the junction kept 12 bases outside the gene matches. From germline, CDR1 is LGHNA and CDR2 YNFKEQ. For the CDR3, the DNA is TGTGCCAGCAGCCAGGGAGCGGGAATCGGTACGGAGACCCAGTACTTC. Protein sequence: CASSQGAGIGTETQYF.

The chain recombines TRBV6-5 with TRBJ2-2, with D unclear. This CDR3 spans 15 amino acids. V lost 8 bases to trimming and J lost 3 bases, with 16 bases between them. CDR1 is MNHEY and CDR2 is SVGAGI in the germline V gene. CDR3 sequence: CASRAVQRYTGELFF. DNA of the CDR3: TGTGCCAGCCGGGCAGTACAGCGATACACCGGGGAGCTGTTTTTT.

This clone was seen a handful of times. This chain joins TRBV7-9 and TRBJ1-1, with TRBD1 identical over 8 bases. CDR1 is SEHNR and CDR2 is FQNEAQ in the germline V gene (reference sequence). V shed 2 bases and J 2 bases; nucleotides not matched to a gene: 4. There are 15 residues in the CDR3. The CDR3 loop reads CASSLRQGINTEAFF. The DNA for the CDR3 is TGTGCCAGCAGCTTACGACAGGGGATAAACACTGAAGCTTTCTTT.

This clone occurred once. CDR3 in amino acids: CASSPGEYQETQYF. The CDR3 DNA follows: TGCGCCAGCAGTCCGGGAGAGTACCAAGAGACCCAGTACTTC. The rearrangement uses TRBV4-1 and TRBJ2-5; maybe TRBD2 (6 bases). V lost 6 bases, J lost 0 bases, and 11 bases lay in between. This CDR3 spans 14 amino acids. Germline values: CDR1 MGHRA, CDR2 YSYEKL.

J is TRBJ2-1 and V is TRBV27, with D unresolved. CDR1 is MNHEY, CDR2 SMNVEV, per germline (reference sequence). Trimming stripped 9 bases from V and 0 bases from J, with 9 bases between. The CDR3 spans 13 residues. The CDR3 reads CASGMGSYNEQFF. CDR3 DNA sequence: TGTGCCAGTGGGATGGGCTCCTACAATGAGCAGTTCTTC.

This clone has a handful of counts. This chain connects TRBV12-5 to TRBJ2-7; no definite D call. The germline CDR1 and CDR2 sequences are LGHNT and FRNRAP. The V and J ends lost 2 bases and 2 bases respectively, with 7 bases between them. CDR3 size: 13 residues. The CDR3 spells CASGLRAAYEQYF. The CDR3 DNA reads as TGTGCTAGTGGTTTGAGGGCAGCCTACGAGCAGTACTTC.

CDR3 sequence reads: CASSFAGEETQYF. DNA of the CDR3: TGCGCCAGCAGCTTTGCGGGGGAAGAGACCCAGTACTTC. The chain recombines TRBV5-1 with TRBJ2-5; 7 bases are a match to TRBD2. The CDR3 runs 13 residues. Germline values: CDR1 SGHRS, CDR2 YFSETQ. The V gene end was trimmed by 2 bases and the J gene end by 3 bases; junction bases not matched to a gene: 1.

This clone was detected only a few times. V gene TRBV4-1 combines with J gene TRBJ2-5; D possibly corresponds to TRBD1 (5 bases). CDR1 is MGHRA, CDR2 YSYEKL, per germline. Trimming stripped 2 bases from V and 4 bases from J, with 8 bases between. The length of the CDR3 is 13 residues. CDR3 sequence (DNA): TGCGCCAGCAGCCAACTAAGGGGAGAGACCCAGTACTTC. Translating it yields CASSQLRGETQYF.

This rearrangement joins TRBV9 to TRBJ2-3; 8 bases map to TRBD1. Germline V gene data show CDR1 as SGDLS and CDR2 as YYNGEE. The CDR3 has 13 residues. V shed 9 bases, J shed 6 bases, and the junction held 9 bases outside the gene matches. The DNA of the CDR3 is TGTGCCACCGGACAGGGAGATTCCGATACGCAGTATTTT. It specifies CATGQGDSDTQYF. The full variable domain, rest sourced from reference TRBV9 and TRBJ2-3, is DSGVTQTPKHLITATGQRVTLRCSPRSGDLSVYWYQQSLDQGLQFLIQYYNGEERAKGNILERFSAQQFPDLHSELNLSSLELGDSALYFCATGQGDSDTQYFGPGTRLTVL.

The CDR3 region is CASNPMRTGGVDEQYF. The CDR3 nucleotides read TGTGCCAGCAACCCCATGAGAACAGGGGGCGTCGACGAGCAGTACTTC. The chain is built from TRBV7-2 and TRBJ2-7; 9 nucleotides align to TRBD1. The CDR3 spans 16 residues. V lost 7 bases, J lost 5 bases, and 15 bases stayed unmatched. Germline V CDR1 and CDR2: SGHTA, FQGNSA. The entire variable domain, with the rest obtained from reference TRBV7-2 and TRBJ2-7, is as follows: GAGVSQSPSNKVTEKGKDVELRCDPISGHTALYWYRQSLGQGLEFLIYFQGNSAPDKSGLPSDRFSAERTGGSVSTLTIQRTQQEDSAVYLCASNPMRTGGVDEQYFGPGTRLTVT.

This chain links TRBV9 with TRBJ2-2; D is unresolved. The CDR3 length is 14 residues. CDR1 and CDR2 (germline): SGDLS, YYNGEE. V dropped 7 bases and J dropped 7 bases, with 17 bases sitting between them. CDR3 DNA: TGTGCCAGCCGTCGCGACTCCATGGTCGGGGAGCTGTTTTTT. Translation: CASRRDSMVGELFF.

The CDR3 region has the DNA TGTGCCAGCAGTTGGGACAGGGGATCTGAAAAACTGTTTTTT. Translated: CASSWDRGSEKLFF. V usage is TRBV28 and J usage is TRBJ1-4, with TRBD1 identical over 10 bases. CDR1 and CDR2 (germline): MDHEN, SYDVKM. The CDR3 length is 14 residues. J gave up 7 bases and V 4 bases, and 3 bases lay outside the gene matches.

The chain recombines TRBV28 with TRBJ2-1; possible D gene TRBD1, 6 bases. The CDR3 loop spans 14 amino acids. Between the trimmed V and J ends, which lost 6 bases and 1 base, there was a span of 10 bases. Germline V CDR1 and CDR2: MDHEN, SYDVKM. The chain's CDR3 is CASRRGSSYNEQFF. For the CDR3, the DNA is TGTGCCAGCAGGAGGGGGAGTTCCTACAATGAGCAGTTCTTC.

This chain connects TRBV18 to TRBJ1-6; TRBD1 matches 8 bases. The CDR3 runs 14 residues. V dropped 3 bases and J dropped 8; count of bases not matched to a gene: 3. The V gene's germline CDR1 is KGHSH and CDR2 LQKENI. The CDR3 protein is CASSPTTGDSPLHF. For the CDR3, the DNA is TGTGCCAGCTCACCGACGACAGGGGATTCACCCCTCCACTTT.

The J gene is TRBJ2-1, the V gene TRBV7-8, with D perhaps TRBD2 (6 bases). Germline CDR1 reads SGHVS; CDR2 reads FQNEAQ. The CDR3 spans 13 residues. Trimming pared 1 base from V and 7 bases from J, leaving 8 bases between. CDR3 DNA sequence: TGTGCCAGCAGCTTAGATGCGGGGAATGAGCAGTTCTTC. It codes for CASSLDAGNEQFF. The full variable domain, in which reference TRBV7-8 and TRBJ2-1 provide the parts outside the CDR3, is GAGVSQSPRYKVAKRGQDVALRCDPISGHVSLFWYQQALGQGPEFLTYFQNEAQLDKSGLPSDRFFAERPEGSVSTLKIQRTQQEDSAVYLCASSLDAGNEQFFGPGTRLTVL.

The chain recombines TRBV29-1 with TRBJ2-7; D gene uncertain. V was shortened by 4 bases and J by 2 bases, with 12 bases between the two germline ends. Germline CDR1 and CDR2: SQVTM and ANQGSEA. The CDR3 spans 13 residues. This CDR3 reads CSVAADGTYEQYF. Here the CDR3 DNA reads TGCAGCGTTGCCGCCGACGGTACCTACGAGCAGTACTTC.

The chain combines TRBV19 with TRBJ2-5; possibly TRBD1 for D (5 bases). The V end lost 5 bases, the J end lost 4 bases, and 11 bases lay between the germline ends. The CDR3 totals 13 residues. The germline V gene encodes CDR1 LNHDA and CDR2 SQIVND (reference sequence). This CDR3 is CASSELGPETQYF. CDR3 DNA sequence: TGTGCCAGTAGTGAGCTGGGGCCAGAGACCCAGTACTTC.

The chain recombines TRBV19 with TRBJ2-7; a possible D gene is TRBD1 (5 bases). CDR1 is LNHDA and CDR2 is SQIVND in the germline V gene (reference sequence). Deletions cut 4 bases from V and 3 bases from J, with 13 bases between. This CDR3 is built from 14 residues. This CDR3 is CASSTRGNLYEQYF. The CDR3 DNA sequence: TGTGCCAGTAGTACAAGGGGCAACCTCTACGAGCAGTACTTC.